In this sample, the clone carrying this T cell receptor (beta chain) turned up a few times. This sample stems from a study of long-term antiretroviral therapy in people with HIV. This CDR3 comprises 13 residues. Germline V gives CDR1 SEHNR, CDR2 FQNEAQ (reference sequence). immunoSEQ v3.0 was run at survey level. The method was immunoSEQ multiplex PCR; TCRdb's version includes in-frame clones alone and lacks a portion of them. Seen here are over 15,000 clones, 70% to 90% observed once, and the top ten hold about 5.2%. This receptor was taken from a middle-aged woman with HIV. Material: unsorted PBMCs, obtained 0.5 years after starting antiretroviral therapy. J is TRBJ2-3 and V is TRBV7-9, with 9 positions matching TRBD1. The CDR3 DNA reads as TGTGCAAGTGGGGACAGGGCTATGGATACGCAGTATTTT. Amino acid sequence: CASGDRAMDTQYF.